This TCR beta chain was identified during a study of T cells after yellow fever vaccination. TCRdb re-derived calls from the 5' RACE reads in MiXCR, one entry per CDR3 protein. Altogether a few hundred thousand distinct CDR3 sequences are present, 6.9% being singletons, with the ten largest covering roughly 0.9%. In its sample, this clonotype was seen many times. Trimming took off 4 bases at V and 0 bases at J, with 16 bases between the two ends. This CDR3 has 17 amino acids. In germline, CDR1 is SGHKS, CDR2 YYEKEE (reference sequence). The sample was CD4+ T cells sorted from PBMCs, taken 15 days after the yellow fever booster vaccination. The source is a young man who received the YFV17D yellow fever vaccine. This chain connects TRBV5-5 to TRBJ2-2; D not resolved. The CDR3 DNA reads TGTGCCAGCAGCATGAGATTGGGCTCACCGAACACCGGGGAGCTGTTTTTT. It is translated as CASSMRLGSPNTGELFF.